One sample yielded the 14 T cell receptor beta chains listed below, sequenced in a study of chemoradiotherapy in HPV16-positive cancers. Some clones are missing from TCRdb's copy, which holds only in-frame ones; the method was immunoSEQ multiplex PCR. This table holds 30,000 to 40,000 clones, 75% to 85% found once. This specimen was blood, taken from a patient who underwent chemoradiotherapy. The receptors here all came from a human donor with HPV-associated anogenital cancer.

The genes are TRBV7-2 and TRBJ2-1, with D tentatively TRBD2 (7 bases). The CDR3 covers 16 residues. Per germline, CDR1 SGHTA and CDR2 FQGNSA. Trimming shortened V by 3 bases and J by 6 bases, and 18 bases separated the two germline ends. CDR3 amino acids: CASSFDTGGLLNEQFF. Written as DNA, the CDR3 is TGTGCCAGCAGCTTTGATACGGGGGGCCTTCTCAATGAGCAGTTCTTC.

The rearrangement joins TRBV9 to TRBJ2-5, with TRBD2 as a possible D gene (7 bases). Trimming left V 3 bases short and J 2 bases short, with 20 bases between. Germline assignment: CDR1 SGDLS and CDR2 YYNGEE. There are 17 residues in the CDR3. Here the CDR3 DNA reads TGTGCCAGCAGCGCTACCGTAATAAGGGGGGGACAAGAGACCCAGTACTTC. Encoded protein: CASSATVIRGGQETQYF.

This sequence joins TRBV6-4 and TRBJ2-7; TRBD1 matches 7 bases. CDR1 is MRHNA, CDR2 SNTAGT, per germline. This CDR3 is 13 amino acids long. Trimming removed 2 bases from V and 5 bases from J; junction bases left unmatched: 3. As DNA, the CDR3 is TGTGCCAGCAGTGACAGGGGGCTCCACGAGCAGTACTTC. It translates to CASSDRGLHEQYF.

V is TRBV7-8 and J is TRBJ2-5; D perhaps matches TRBD1 (6 bases). CDR1 and CDR2 from the germline V gene are SGHVS and FQNEAQ. V lost 1 base to trimming and J lost 9 bases, with 9 bases between them. This CDR3 has 12 residues. This CDR3 is CASSLGGQAQYF. The CDR3 DNA is TGTGCCAGCAGCTTAGGGGGACAAGCCCAGTACTTC.

The chain has TRBV30 and TRBJ2-1; 8 bases are shared with TRBD2. After removal of 4 bases from V and 9 bases from J, the junction contained 5 bases not matched to a gene. The CDR3 runs 12 residues. The germline V gene encodes CDR1 GTSNPN and CDR2 SVGIG (reference sequence). CDR3 DNA sequence: TGTGCCTGGAATTTCGGGGGGGGTGAGCAGTTCTTC. Translating gives CAWNFGGGEQFF.

This chain uses TRBV7-2 with TRBJ1-4; maybe TRBD1 (5 bases). The germline V and J ends were trimmed by 4 bases and 8 bases, with 11 bases remaining between them. From germline, CDR1 is SGHTA and CDR2 FQGNSA. The CDR3 spans 13 residues. CDR3 DNA sequence: TGTGCCAGCAGCTCATACGGGGGGGAAAAACTGTTTTTT. Its translation is CASSSYGGEKLFF.

This chain links TRBV6-4 with TRBJ1-2; maybe TRBD1 (6 bases). Trimming took 6 bases from V and 7 from J, leaving 15 bases between them. The germline CDR1 and CDR2 sequences are MRHNA and SNTAGT. This CDR3 region has 13 residues. CDR3 DNA: TGTGCCAGCAGAGACGGATTCAGGGGTGGCTACACCTTC. This encodes CASRDGFRGGYTF.

The chain links TRBV7-2 to TRBJ1-4; TRBD1 might be the D (5 bases). Between the trimmed V and J ends, which lost 2 bases and 4 bases, there was a span of 11 bases. The CDR3 is made up of 15 amino acids. CDR1 SGHTA and CDR2 FQGNSA come from the germline V gene. In DNA form, the CDR3 reads TGTGCCAGCAGCTTAAGTGGGGGGGATAATGAAAAACTGTTTTTT. Protein product: CASSLSGGDNEKLFF.

The rearrangement joins TRBV5-1 to TRBJ2-7; the match to TRBD2 covers 13 bases. CDR3 length: 17 amino acids. Germline loops: CDR1 SGHRS, CDR2 YFSETQ. Trimming took 3 bases from V and 3 from J; bases not matched to a gene: 9. The CDR3, as DNA: TGCGCCAGCAGCTCGGGACTAGCGGGGTCTGGGAACTACGAGCAGTACTTC. This encodes CASSSGLAGSGNYEQYF. Based on the CDR3 plus reference TRBV5-1 and TRBJ2-7, the full variable domain is KAGVTQTPRYLIKTRGQQVTLSCSPISGHRSVSWYQQTPGQGLQFLFEYFSETQRNKGNFPGRFSGRQFSNSRSEMNVSTLELGDSALYLCASSSGLAGSGNYEQYFGPGTRLTVT.

The chain combines TRBV4-3 with TRBJ1-4; no clear D. CDR1 is LGHNA and CDR2 is YSLEER in the germline V gene. Trimming took off 0 bases at V and 8 bases at J, with 10 bases between the two ends. This CDR3 is 14 amino acids long. CDR3 sequence reads: CASSQDLGGEKLFF. CDR3 DNA: TGCGCCAGCAGCCAAGATCTCGGAGGGGAAAAACTGTTTTTT.

The chain is built from TRBV5-1 and TRBJ1-1; perhaps TRBD1 as D (5 bases). CDR1 SGHRS and CDR2 YFSETQ come from the germline V gene. CDR3 size: 14 residues. Between the trimmed V and J ends, which lost 4 bases and 1 base, there was a span of 11 bases. CDR3 in amino acids: CASSGTGGNTEAFF. CDR3 in DNA: TGCGCCAGCAGCGGTACAGGAGGGAACACTGAAGCTTTCTTT.

This clone came up a few times. The CDR3 DNA sequence: TGCGCCAGCAGCTTGGAGTCCGCATCCGGGGCGGAAGCTTTCTTT. Translating gives CASSLESASGAEAFF. The chain uses TRBV5-1 and TRBJ1-1, with a possible D match to TRBD1 (5 bases). V lost 0 bases and J 8 bases, leaving 17 bases between the germline ends. CDR1 SGHRS and CDR2 YFSETQ come from the germline V gene. The CDR3 extends over 15 amino acids. The full variable domain, in which reference TRBV5-1 and TRBJ1-1 provide the parts outside the CDR3, is KAGVTQTPRYLIKTRGQQVTLSCSPISGHRSVSWYQQTPGQGLQFLFEYFSETQRNKGNFPGRFSGRQFSNSRSEMNVSTLELGDSALYLCASSLESASGAEAFFGQGTRLTVV.

The rearrangement joins TRBV7-9 to TRBJ1-1; no reliable D call. Trimming removed 3 bases at V and 0 bases at J, with 8 bases between. Germline CDR1 SEHNR, CDR2 FQNEAQ (reference sequence). This CDR3 is 14 amino acids long. The CDR3 loop is CASSLAILNTEAFF. The CDR3 coding sequence is TGTGCCAGCAGCTTGGCGATCTTGAACACTGAAGCTTTCTTT.

This clone was seen a handful of times. This sequence joins TRBV30 and TRBJ1-1; no clear D. Germline CDR1 and CDR2: GTSNPN and SVGIG (reference sequence). Trimming pared 4 bases from V and 0 bases from J, leaving 9 bases between. The CDR3 is 13 amino acids. The CDR3 sequence: CAWTGRLNTEAFF. CDR3 nucleotides: TGTGCCTGGACAGGACGTTTGAACACTGAAGCTTTCTTT.